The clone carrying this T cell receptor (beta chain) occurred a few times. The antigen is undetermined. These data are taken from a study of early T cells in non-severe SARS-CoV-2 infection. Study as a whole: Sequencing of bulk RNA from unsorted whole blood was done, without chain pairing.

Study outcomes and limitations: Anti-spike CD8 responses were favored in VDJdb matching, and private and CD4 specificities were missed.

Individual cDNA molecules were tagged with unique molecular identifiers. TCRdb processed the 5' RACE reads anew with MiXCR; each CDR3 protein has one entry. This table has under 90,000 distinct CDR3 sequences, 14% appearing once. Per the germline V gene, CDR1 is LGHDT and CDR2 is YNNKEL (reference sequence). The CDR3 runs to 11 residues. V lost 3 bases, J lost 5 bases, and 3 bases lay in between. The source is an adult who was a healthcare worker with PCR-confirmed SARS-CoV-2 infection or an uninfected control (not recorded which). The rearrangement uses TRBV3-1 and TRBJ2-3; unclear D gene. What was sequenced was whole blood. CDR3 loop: CASSQLDTQYF. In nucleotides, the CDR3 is TGTGCCAGCAGCCAGTTAGATACGCAGTATTTT.